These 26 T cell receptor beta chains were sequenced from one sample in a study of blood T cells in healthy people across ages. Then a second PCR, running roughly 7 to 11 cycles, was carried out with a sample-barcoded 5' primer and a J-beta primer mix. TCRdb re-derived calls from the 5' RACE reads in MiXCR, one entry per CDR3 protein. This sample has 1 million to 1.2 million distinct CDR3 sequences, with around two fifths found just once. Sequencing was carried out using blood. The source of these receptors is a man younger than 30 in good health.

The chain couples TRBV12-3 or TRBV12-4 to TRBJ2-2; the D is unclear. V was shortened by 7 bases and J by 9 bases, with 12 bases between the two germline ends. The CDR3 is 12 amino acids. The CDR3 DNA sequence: TGTGCCAGCATTGGTGTGGCGAGGGAGCTGTTTTTT. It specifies CASIGVARELFF.

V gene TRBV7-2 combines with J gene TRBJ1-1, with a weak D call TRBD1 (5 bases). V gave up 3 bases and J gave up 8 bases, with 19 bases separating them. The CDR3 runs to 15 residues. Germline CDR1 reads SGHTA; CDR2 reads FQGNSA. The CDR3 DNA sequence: TGTGCCAGCAGCTTTACGACCGGGGGGAGGAGGGAAGCTTTCTTT. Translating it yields CASSFTTGGRREAFF.

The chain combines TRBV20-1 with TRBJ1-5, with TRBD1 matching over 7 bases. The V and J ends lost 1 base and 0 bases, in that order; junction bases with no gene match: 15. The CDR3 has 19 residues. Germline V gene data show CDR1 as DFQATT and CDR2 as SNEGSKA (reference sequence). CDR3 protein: CSARGVSGGLFDSNQPQHF. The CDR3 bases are TGCAGTGCTAGAGGGGTATCAGGGGGTCTTTTTGATAGCAATCAGCCCCAGCATTTT.

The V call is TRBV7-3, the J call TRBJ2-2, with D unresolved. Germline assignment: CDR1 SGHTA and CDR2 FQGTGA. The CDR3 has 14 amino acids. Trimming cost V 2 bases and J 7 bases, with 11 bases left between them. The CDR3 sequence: CASSLGPRNGELFF. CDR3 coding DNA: TGTGCCAGCAGCTTAGGGCCGCGGAACGGGGAGCTGTTTTTT.

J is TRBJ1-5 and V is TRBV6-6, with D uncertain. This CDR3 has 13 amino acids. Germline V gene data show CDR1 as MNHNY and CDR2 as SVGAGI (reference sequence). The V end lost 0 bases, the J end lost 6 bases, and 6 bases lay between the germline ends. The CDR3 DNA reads TGTGCCAGCAGTTACTCGATTAGTCAGCCCCAGCATTTT. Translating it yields CASSYSISQPQHF.

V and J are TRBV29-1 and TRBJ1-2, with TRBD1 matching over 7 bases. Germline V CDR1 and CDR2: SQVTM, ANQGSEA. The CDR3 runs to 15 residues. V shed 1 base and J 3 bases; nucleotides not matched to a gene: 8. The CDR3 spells CSVEGSRGRDYGYTF. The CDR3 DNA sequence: TGCAGCGTTGAAGGTTCGAGGGGGCGAGACTATGGCTACACCTTC.

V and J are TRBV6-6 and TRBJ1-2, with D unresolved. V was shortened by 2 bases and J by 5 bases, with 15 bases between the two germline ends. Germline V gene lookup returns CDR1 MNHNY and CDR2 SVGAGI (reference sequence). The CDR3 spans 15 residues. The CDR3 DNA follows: TGTGCCAGCAGTTACAGCCCGCCACAGAGTTATGGCTACACCTTC. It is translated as CASSYSPPQSYGYTF.

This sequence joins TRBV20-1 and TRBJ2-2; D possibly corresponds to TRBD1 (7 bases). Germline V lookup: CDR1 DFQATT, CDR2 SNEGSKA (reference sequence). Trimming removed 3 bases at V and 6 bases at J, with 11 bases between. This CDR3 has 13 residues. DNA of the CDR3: TGCAGTGCTAGGGGCAGGGGGGCCGGGGAGCTGTTTTTT. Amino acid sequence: CSARGRGAGELFF.

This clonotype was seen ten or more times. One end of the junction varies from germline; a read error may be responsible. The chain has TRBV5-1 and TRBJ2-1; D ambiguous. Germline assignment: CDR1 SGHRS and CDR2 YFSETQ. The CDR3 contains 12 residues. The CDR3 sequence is CASSLGTNEQFF. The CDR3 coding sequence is TGTGCCAGCAGCTTGGGTACAAATGAGCAGTTCTTC.

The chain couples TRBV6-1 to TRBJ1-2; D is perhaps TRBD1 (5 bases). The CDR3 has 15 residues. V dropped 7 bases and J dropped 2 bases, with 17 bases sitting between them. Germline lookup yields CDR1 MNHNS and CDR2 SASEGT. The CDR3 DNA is TGTGCCAGCACCCCAGGGCCGGGAGCCAACTATGGCTACACCTTC. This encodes CASTPGPGANYGYTF.

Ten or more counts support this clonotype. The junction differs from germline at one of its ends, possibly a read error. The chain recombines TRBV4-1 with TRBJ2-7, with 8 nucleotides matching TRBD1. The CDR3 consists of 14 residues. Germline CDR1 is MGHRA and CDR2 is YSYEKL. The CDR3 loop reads CASSQRTGSYEQYF. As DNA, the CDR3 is TGTGCCAGCAGCCAGAGGACAGGGTCCTACGAGCAGTACTTC.

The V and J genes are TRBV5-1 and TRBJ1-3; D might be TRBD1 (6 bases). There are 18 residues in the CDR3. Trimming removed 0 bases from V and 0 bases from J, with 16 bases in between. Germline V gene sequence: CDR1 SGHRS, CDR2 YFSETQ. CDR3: CASSLEGHYRSSGNTIYF. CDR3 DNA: TGCGCCAGCAGCTTGGAGGGACATTACAGGAGCTCTGGAAACACCATATATTTT.

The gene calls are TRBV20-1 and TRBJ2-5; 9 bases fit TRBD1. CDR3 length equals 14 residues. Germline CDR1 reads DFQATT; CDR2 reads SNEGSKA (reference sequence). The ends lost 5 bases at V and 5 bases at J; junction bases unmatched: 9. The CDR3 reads CSASDTGGGETQYF. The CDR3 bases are TGCAGTGCTTCCGACACAGGGGGCGGGGAGACCCAGTACTTC.

The CDR3 sequence: CASTEPRGDYGYTF. The CDR3 DNA reads as TGTGCCAGCACCGAACCTCGGGGAGACTATGGCTACACCTTC. The V gene is TRBV6-6, the J gene TRBJ1-2; D is unclear. CDR1 is MNHNY, CDR2 SVGAGI, per germline (reference sequence). Trimming took 7 bases from V and 3 from J, leaving 15 bases between them. The CDR3 consists of 14 residues.

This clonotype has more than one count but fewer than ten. The CDR3 here is CASSYATGTYGYTF. The DNA of the CDR3 is TGTGCCAGCAGTTACGCGACAGGGACCTATGGCTACACCTTC. The chain has TRBV6-6 and TRBJ1-2; TRBD1 matches 7 bases. Germline trimming cut 2 bases from V and 4 bases from J; bases unmatched to any gene: 4. The CDR3 runs 14 residues. Germline assignment: CDR1 MNHNY and CDR2 SVGAGI (reference sequence).

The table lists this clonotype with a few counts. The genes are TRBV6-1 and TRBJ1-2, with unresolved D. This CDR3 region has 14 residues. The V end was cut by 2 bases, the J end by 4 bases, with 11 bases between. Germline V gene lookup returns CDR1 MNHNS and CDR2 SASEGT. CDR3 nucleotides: TGTGCCAGCAGTGAATCGCGGAATCTCTATGGCTACACCTTC. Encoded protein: CASSESRNLYGYTF.

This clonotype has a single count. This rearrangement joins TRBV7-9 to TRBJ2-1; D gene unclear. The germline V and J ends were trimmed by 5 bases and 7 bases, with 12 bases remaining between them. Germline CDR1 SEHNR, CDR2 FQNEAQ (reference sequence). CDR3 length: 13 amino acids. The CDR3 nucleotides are TGTGCCAGCAGCCCGCCCCTAAGGAATGAGCAGTTCTTC. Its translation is CASSPPLRNEQFF. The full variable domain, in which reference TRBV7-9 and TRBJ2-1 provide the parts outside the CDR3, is DTGVSQNPRHKITKRGQNVTFRCDPISEHNRLYWYRQTLGQGPEFLTYFQNEAQLEKSRLLSDRFSAERPKGSFSTLEIQRTEQGDSAMYLCASSPPLRNEQFFGPGTRLTVL.

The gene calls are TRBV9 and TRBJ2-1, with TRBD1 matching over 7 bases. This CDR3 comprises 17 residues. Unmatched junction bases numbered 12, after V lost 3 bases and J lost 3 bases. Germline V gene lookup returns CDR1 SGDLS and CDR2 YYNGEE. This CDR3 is CASSGARQQGFYNEQFF. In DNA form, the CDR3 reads TGTGCCAGCAGCGGAGCCCGTCAACAGGGGTTCTACAATGAGCAGTTCTTC.

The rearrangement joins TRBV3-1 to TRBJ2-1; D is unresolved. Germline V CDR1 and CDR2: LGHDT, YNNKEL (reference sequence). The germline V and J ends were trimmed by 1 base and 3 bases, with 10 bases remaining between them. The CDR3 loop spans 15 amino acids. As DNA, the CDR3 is TGTGCCAGCAGCCAAGTAGTGGGCAGCTACAATGAGCAGTTCTTC. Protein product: CASSQVVGSYNEQFF.

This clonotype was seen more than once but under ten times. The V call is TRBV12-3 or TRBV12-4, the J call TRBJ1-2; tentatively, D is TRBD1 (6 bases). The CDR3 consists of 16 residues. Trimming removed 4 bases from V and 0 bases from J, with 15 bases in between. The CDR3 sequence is CASSSSGAHTNYGYTF. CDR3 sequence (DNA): TGTGCCAGCAGTTCCTCAGGGGCTCATACTAACTATGGCTACACCTTC.

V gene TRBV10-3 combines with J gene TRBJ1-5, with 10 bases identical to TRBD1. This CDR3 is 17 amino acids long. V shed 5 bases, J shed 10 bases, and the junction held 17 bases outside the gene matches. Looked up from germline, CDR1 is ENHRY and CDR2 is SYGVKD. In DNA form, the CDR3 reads TGTGCCATCAGTAGGACGCCCGGGACAGGGGTGAATCGTCCCCAGCATTTT. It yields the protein CAISRTPGTGVNRPQHF.

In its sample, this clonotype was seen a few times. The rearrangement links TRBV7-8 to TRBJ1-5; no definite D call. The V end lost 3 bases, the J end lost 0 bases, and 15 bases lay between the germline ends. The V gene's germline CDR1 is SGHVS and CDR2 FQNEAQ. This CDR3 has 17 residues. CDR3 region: CASSFISSLYSNQPQHF. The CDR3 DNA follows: TGTGCCAGCAGCTTTATCTCCTCTCTTTATAGCAATCAGCCCCAGCATTTT. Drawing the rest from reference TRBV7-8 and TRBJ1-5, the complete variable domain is GAGVSQSPRYKVAKRGQDVALRCDPISGHVSLFWYQQALGQGPEFLTYFQNEAQLDKSGLPSDRFFAERPEGSVSTLKIQRTQQEDSAVYLCASSFISSLYSNQPQHFGDGTRLSIL.

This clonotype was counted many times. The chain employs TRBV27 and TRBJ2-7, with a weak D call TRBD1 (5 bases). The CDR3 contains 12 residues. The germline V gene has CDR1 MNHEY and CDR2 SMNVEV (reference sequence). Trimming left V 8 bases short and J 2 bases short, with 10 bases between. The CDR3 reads CASRTYAYEQYF. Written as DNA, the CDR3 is TGTGCCAGCCGGACATATGCCTACGAGCAGTACTTC.

The CDR3 coding sequence is TGTGCCAGCAGTGAAGGGGGGGCCATCACTGAAGCTTTCTTT. Translated, it gives CASSEGGAITEAFF. The V call is TRBV2, the J call TRBJ1-1; weak D call: TRBD1 (6 bases). The CDR3 has 14 amino acids. V lost 1 base and J lost 4, with 10 bases in between. Germline CDR1 is SNHLY and CDR2 is FYNNEI.

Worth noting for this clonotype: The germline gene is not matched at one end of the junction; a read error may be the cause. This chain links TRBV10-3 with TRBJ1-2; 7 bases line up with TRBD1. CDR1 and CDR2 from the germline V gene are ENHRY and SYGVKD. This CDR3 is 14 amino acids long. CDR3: CAISESGQAYGCTF. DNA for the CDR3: TGTGCCATCAGTGAGTCCGGACAGGCGTATGGCTGCACCTTC.

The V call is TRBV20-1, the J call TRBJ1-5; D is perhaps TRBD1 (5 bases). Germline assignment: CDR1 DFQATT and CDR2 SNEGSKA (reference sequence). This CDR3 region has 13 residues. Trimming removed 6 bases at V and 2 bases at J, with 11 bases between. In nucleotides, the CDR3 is TGCAGTGCCGCACGGGGACGCAATCAGCCCCAGCATTTT. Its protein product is CSAARGRNQPQHF.